This T cell receptor (beta chain) was sequenced for a study of identical twins. Study-wide results and caveats: Whereas memory repertoires showed no such difference, abundant cord blood beta clonotypes carried fewer insertions.

In regard to this clonotype: Its antigen is not identified.

Germline lookup yields CDR1 KGHSH and CDR2 LQKENI. V lost 4 bases and J lost 0; bases outside the gene matches: 8. CDR3 length equals 17 residues. One entry per CDR3 protein, called by TCRdb with MiXCR from the 5' RACE reads. The table has under 500,000 distinct CDR3 sequences, around an eighth seen once. The same data also contributed to another study, on yellow fever vaccine responses in identical twins.

The V and J genes are TRBV18 and TRBJ2-2, with 7 nucleotides matching TRBD1. The TCR comes from a woman aged 18-35 years in good health. The specimen was CD4+ T cells sorted from blood. DNA of the CDR3: TGTGCCAGCTCACTCCACGACAGGGTCACGAACACCGGGGAGCTGTTTTTT. This translates into CASSLHDRVTNTGELFF. Filled out from reference TRBV18 and TRBJ2-2, the complete variable domain reads NAGVMQNPRHLVRRRGQEARLRCSPMKGHSHVYWYRQLPEEGLKFMVYLQKENIIDESGMPKERFSAEFPKEGPSILRIQQVVRGDSAAYFCASSLHDRVTNTGELFFGEGSRLTVL.